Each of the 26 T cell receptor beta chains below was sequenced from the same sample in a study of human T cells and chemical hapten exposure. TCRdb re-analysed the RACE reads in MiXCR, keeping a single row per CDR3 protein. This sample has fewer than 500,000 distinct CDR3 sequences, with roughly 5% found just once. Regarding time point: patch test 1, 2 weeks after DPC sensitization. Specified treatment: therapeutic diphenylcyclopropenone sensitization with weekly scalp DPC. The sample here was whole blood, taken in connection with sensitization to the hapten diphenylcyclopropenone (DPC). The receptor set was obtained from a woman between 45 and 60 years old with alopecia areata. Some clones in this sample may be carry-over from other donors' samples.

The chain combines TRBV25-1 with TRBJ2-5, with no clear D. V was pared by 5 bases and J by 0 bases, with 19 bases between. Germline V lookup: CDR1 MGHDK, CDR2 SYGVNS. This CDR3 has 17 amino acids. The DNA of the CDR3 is TGTGCCAGCAGTACCCCCCCCTATAGTGACCACCAAGAGACCCAGTACTTC. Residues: CASSTPPYSDHQETQYF.

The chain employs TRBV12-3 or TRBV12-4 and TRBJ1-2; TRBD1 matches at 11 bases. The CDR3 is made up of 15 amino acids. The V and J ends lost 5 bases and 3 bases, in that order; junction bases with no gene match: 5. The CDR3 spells CASSARTGGDYGYTF. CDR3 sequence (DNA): TGTGCCAGCAGTGCCCGGACAGGGGGCGACTATGGCTACACCTTC.

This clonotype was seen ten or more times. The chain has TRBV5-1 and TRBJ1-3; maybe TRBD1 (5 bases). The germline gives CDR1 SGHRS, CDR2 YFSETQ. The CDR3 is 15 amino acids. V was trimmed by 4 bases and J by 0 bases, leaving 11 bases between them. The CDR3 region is CASSPPGHSGNTIYF. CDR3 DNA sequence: TGCGCCAGCAGCCCCCCTGGACACTCTGGAAACACCATATATTTT. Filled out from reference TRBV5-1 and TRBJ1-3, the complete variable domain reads KAGVTQTPRYLIKTRGQQVTLSCSPISGHRSVSWYQQTPGQGLQFLFEYFSETQRNKGNFPGRFSGRQFSNSRSEMNVSTLELGDSALYLCASSPPGHSGNTIYFGEGSWLTVV.

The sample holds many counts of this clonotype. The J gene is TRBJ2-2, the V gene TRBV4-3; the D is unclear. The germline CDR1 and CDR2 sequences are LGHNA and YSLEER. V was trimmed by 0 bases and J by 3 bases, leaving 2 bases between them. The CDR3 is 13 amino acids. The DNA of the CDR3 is TGCGCCAGCAGCCAAGATGACACCGGGGAGCTGTTTTTT. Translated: CASSQDDTGELFF.

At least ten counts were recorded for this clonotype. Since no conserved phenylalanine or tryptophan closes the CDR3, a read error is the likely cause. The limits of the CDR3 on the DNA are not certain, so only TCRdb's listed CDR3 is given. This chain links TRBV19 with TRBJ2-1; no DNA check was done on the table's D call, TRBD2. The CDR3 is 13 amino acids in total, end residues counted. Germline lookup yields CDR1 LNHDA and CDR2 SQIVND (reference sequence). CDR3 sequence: CASSGSSGRAPTL.

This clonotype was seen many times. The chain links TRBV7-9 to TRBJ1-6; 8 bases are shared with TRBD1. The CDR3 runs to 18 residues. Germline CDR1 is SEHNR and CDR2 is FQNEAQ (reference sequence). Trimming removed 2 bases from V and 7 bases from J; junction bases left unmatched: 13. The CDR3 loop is CASSLLPGGVGENSPLHF. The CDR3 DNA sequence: TGTGCCAGCAGCTTACTTCCAGGGGGCGTCGGAGAGAATTCACCCCTCCACTTT.

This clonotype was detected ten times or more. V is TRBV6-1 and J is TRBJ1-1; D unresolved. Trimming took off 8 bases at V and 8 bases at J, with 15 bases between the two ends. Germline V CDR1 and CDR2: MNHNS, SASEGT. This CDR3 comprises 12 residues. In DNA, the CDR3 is TGTGCCAGCTATATCGGCCCCCTAGAAGCTTTCTTT. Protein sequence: CASYIGPLEAFF.

The CDR3 is CASSLRTTEAFF. The CDR3 bases are TGTGCCAGCAGCCTAAGGACAACTGAAGCTTTCTTT. The V call is TRBV7-8, the J call TRBJ1-1, with D perhaps TRBD1 (5 bases). The germline gives CDR1 SGHVS, CDR2 FQNEAQ. Trimming shortened V by 5 bases and J by 5 bases, and 9 bases separated the two germline ends. This CDR3 is 12 amino acids long.

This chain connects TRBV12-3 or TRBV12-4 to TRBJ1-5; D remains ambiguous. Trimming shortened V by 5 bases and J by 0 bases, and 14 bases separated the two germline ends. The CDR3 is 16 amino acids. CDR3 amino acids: CASSRDPPGSNQPQHF. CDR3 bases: TGTGCCAGCAGTCGGGATCCACCGGGTAGCAATCAGCCCCAGCATTTT.

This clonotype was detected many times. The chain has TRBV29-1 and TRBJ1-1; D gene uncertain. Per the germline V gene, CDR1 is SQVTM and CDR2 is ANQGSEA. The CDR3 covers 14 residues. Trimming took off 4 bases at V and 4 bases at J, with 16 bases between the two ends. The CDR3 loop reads CSVVPPGGGTEAFF. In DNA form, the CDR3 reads TGCAGCGTTGTGCCTCCGGGAGGTGGCACTGAAGCTTTCTTT.

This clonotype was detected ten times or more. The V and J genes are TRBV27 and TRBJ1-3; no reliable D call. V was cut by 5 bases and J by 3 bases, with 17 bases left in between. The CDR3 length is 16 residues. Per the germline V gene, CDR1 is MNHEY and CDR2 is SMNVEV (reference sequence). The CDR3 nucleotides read TGTGCCAGCAGTCCGTCGCTTCTGCCGATTGGAAACACCATATATTTT. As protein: CASSPSLLPIGNTIYF.

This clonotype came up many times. The CDR3, as DNA: TGTGCCTGGAGTGAAGAGACAGGGCTCAATCAGCCCCAGCATTTT. The encoded protein is CAWSEETGLNQPQHF. The chain is built from TRBV30 and TRBJ1-5; 7 positions agree with TRBD1. This CDR3 has 15 residues. Germline V gives CDR1 GTSNPN, CDR2 SVGIG (reference sequence). The V gene end was trimmed by 1 base and the J gene end by 3 bases; junction bases not matched to a gene: 6.

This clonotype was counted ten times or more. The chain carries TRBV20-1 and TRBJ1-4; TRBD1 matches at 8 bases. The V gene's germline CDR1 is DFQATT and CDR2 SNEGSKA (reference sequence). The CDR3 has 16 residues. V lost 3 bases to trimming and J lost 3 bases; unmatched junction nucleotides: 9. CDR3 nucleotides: TGCAGTGCTAGCTCCAGGGGGCTTCCCTCTAATGAAAAACTGTTTTTT. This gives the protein CSASSRGLPSNEKLFF.

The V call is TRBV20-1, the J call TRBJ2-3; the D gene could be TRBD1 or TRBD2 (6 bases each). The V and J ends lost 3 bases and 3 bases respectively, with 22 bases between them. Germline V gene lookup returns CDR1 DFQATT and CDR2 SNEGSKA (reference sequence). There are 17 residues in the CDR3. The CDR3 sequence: CSASPPRGAVVTDTQYF. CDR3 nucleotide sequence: TGCAGTGCTAGTCCACCGAGGGGGGCAGTGGTAACAGATACGCAGTATTTT.

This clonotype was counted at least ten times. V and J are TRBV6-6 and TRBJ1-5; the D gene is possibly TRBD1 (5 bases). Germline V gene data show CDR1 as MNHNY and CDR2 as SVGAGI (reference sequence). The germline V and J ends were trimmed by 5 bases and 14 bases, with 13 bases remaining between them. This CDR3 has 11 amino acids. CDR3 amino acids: CASSRDRSEHF. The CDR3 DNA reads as TGTGCCAGCAGTCGGGACCGCTCTGAGCATTTT.

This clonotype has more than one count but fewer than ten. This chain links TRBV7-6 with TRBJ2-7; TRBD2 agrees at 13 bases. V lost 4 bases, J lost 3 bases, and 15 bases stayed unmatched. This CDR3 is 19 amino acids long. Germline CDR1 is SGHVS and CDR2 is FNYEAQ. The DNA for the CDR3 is TGTGCCAGCAGCTCCCCGACTAGCGGGAGGTCCAAAGCTGGCTACGAGCAGTACTTC. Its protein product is CASSSPTSGRSKAGYEQYF. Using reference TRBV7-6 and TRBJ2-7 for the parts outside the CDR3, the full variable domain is GAGVSQSPRYKVTKRGQDVALRCDPISGHVSLYWYRQALGQGPEFLTYFNYEAQQDKSGLPNDRFSAERPEGSISTLTIQRTEQRDSAMYRCASSSPTSGRSKAGYEQYFGPGTRLTVT.

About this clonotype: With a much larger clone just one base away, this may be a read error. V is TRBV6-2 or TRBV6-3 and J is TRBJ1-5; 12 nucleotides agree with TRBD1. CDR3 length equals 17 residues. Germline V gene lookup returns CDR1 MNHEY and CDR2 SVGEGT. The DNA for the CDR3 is TGTGTCAGCAGTTCCGGGACAGGGGGCACAATCAATCAGCCCCAGCATTTT. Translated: CVSSSGTGGTINQPQHF.

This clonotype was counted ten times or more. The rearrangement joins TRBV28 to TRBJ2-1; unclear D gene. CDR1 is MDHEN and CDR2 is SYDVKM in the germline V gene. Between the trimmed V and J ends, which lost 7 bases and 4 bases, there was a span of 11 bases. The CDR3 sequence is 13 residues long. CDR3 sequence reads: CASTRTPYNEQFF. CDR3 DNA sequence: TGTGCCAGCACCCGGACCCCTTACAATGAGCAGTTCTTC.

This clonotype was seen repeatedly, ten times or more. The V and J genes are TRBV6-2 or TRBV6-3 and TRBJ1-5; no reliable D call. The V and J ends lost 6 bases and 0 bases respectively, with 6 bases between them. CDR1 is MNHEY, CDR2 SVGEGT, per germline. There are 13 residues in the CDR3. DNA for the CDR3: TGTGCCAGCAGGGGTTATAGCAATCAGCCCCAGCATTTT. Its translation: CASRGYSNQPQHF.

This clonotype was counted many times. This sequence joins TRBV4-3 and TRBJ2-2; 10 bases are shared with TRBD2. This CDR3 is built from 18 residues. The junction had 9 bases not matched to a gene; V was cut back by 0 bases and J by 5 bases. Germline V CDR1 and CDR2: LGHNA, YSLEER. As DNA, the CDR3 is TGCGCCAGCAGCCAAGAGACGGTAGCGGGAGGTCTGACCGGGGAGCTGTTTTTT. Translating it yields CASSQETVAGGLTGELFF.

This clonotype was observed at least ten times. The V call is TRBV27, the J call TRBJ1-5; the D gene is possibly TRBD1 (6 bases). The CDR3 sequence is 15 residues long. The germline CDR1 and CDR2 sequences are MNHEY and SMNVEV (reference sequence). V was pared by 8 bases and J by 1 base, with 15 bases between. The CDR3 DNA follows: TGTGCCAGCTCCCCCTTCCAGGGGAGCAATCAGCCCCAGCATTTT. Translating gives CASSPFQGSNQPQHF.

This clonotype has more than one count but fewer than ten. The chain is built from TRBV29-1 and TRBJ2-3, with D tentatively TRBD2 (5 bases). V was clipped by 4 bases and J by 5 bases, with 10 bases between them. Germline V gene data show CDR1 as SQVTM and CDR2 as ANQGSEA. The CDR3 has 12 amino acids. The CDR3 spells CSVAGMVDTQYF. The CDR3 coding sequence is TGCAGCGTTGCGGGGATGGTAGATACGCAGTATTTT.

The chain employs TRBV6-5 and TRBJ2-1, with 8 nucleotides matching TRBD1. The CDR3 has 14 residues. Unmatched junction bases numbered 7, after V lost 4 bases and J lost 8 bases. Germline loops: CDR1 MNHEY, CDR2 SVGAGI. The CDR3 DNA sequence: TGTGCCAGCAGTTTGGACAGGGTGCCAGATGAGCAGTTCTTC. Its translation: CASSLDRVPDEQFF.

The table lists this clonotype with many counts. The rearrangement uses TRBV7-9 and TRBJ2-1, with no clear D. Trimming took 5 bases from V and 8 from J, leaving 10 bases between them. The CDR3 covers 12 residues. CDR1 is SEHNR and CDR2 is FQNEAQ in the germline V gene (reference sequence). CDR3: CASSPWRDEQFF. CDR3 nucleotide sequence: TGTGCCAGCAGCCCTTGGCGAGATGAGCAGTTCTTC.

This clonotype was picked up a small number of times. Here the CDR3 DNA reads TGCGCCAGCAGCTCAAACGGACTAGCGGAGATAAGGGGTAACGAGCAGTACTTC. It encodes CASSSNGLAEIRGNEQYF. V and J are TRBV5-1 and TRBJ2-7; 10 bases agree with TRBD2. The V gene's germline CDR1 is SGHRS and CDR2 YFSETQ. V lost 3 bases, J lost 5 bases, and 17 bases stayed unmatched. This CDR3 has 18 residues.

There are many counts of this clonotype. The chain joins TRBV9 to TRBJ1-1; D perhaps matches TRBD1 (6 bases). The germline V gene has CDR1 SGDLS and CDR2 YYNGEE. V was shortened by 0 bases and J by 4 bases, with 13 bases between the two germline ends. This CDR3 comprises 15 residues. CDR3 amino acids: CASSVAGGGGTEAFF. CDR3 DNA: TGTGCCAGCAGCGTAGCAGGAGGGGGAGGCACTGAAGCTTTCTTT.